The 18 T cell receptor beta chains listed next were all sequenced from one sample in a study of glioma-infiltrating T cells after dendritic cell vaccination. TCRdb's table, derived via immunoSEQ multiplex PCR, lists solely in-frame clones and lacks some. The data contain fewer than 85,000 clones, around 90% of them singletons. Source: blood, taken before dendritic cell vaccination. These TCRs come from a human donor with glioblastoma.

The chain's CDR3 is CASTLGGLAGNTQYF. The CDR3 DNA sequence: TGTGCCAGCACTTTAGGGGGACTAGCAGGGAATACGCAGTATTTT. The chain is built from TRBV7-2 and TRBJ2-3; TRBD2 matches 9 bases. Germline lookup yields CDR1 SGHTA and CDR2 FQGNSA. Trimming at V came to 7 bases and at J to 7 bases, leaving 12 bases not matched to a gene. The CDR3 has 15 amino acids.

V and J are TRBV5-3 and TRBJ2-1; 11 bases line up with TRBD2. TRBV5-3 is marked as an open reading frame, function uncertain. This CDR3 contains 19 residues. Trimming at V came to 0 bases and at J to 9 bases, leaving 17 bases not matched to a gene. The CDR3 DNA is TGTGCCAGAAGCTTGGCTCCCGAACTAGCGGGAGAATCTGGGGGTGAGCAGTTCTTC. Translated: CARSLAPELAGESGGEQFF.

Note on this clone: One end of the junction varies from germline; a read error may be responsible. Other nucleotide sequences from this sample produce the same CDR3. The rearrangement joins TRBV2 to TRBJ1-6; 8 bases agree with TRBD1. This CDR3 contains 14 residues. Per the germline V gene, CDR1 is SNHLY and CDR2 is FYNNEI. CDR3 sequence: CASKQGAINSPLHF. The CDR3 nucleotides are TGTGCCAGCAAGCAGGGGGCGATCAATTCCCCCCTCCACTTT.

The chain employs TRBV7-2 and TRBJ2-7; D is possibly TRBD1 (6 bases). V was clipped by 5 bases and J by 2 bases, with 13 bases between them. Germline CDR1 and CDR2: SGHTA and FQGNSA. This CDR3 spans 14 amino acids. The CDR3 region is CASSQTTGPYEQYF. CDR3 sequence (DNA): TGTGCCAGCAGCCAGACTACAGGGCCCTACGAGCAGTACTTC.

The rearrangement uses TRBV19 and TRBJ2-5; 7 nucleotides line up with TRBD2. Germline loops: CDR1 LNHDA, CDR2 SQIVND (reference sequence). V lost 3 bases, J lost 1 base, and 8 bases stayed unmatched. CDR3 size: 16 residues. The CDR3 sequence is CASSIMASGSQETQYF. CDR3 DNA: TGTGCCAGTAGTATCATGGCTAGCGGTAGCCAAGAGACCCAGTACTTC.

The gene calls are TRBV28 and TRBJ1-5, with D possibly matching TRBD1 (6 bases). CDR1 MDHEN and CDR2 SYDVKM come from the germline V gene. The CDR3 extends over 17 amino acids. Trimming took off 1 base at V and 4 bases at J, with 17 bases between the two ends. The CDR3 DNA reads TGTGCCAGCAGTTTATCGGGGGCGGGGGCGAGGAATCAGCCCCAGCATTTT. As protein: CASSLSGAGARNQPQHF. Drawing the rest from reference TRBV28 and TRBJ1-5, the complete variable domain is DVKVTQSSRYLVKRTGEKVFLECVQDMDHENMFWYRQDPGLGLRLIYFSYDVKMKEKGDIPEGYSVSREKKERFSLILESASTNQTSMYLCASSLSGAGARNQPQHFGDGTRLSIL.

The chain combines TRBV30 with TRBJ2-7, with D perhaps matching TRBD2 (6 bases). The CDR3 consists of 12 residues. Trimming cost V 1 base and J 2 bases, with 6 bases left between them. Germline values: CDR1 GTSNPN, CDR2 SVGIG (reference sequence). In DNA form, the CDR3 reads TGTGCCTGGAGTGGGGGGGCCTACGAGCAGTACTTC. Translation gives CAWSGGAYEQYF.

V gene TRBV19 combines with J gene TRBJ1-1; D remains ambiguous. The CDR3 consists of 14 residues. V was cut by 10 bases and J by 4 bases, with 19 bases left in between. Per germline, CDR1 LNHDA and CDR2 SQIVND (reference sequence). Written as DNA, the CDR3 is TGTGCCACCCCAGGACCCTCACGGGGCACTGAAGCTTTCTTT. Its translation: CATPGPSRGTEAFF.

This clone occurred a few times. The chain is built from TRBV14 and TRBJ2-7; TRBD2 aligns across 7 bases. The CDR3 length is 17 residues. V shed 3 bases, J shed 3 bases, and the junction held 14 bases outside the gene matches. Per germline, CDR1 SGHDN and CDR2 FVKESK. This CDR3 reads CASSQTPYLAAIYEQYF. The CDR3 region has the DNA TGTGCCAGCAGCCAGACACCTTACCTAGCGGCCATCTACGAGCAGTACTTC.

The chain employs TRBV4-2 and TRBJ1-2, with 9 bases identical to TRBD1. The germline CDR1 and CDR2 sequences are LGHNA and YNFKEQ. This CDR3 is 15 amino acids long. Germline trimming cut 4 bases from V and 3 bases from J; bases unmatched to any gene: 6. The CDR3 nucleotides read TGTGCCAGCAGCCCGAACAGGGGGCGAGACTATGGCTACACCTTC. Protein product: CASSPNRGRDYGYTF.

In this sample, this clone turned up once. The rearrangement uses TRBV11-3 and TRBJ2-3, with 10 bases that match TRBD2. The trim removed 5 bases at V and 4 bases at J, leaving 12 bases unmatched. CDR1 and CDR2 (germline): SGHNT, YENEEA. This CDR3 spans 17 amino acids. This CDR3 is CASSIGGASGRADTQYF. CDR3 DNA sequence: TGTGCCAGCAGCATTGGGGGGGCTAGCGGGAGAGCAGATACGCAGTATTTT.

The chain joins TRBV7-2 to TRBJ1-2; 7 bases match TRBD1. CDR3 length: 16 amino acids. Germline CDR1 is SGHTA and CDR2 is FQGNSA. The V and J ends lost 5 bases and 4 bases, in that order; junction bases with no gene match: 13. The CDR3 DNA reads TGTGCCAGCAGCCCCCTCGCGCAGGGGGTACGCTATGGCTACACCTTC. Translating gives CASSPLAQGVRYGYTF.

The chain carries TRBV5-5 and TRBJ1-2; maybe TRBD1 (6 bases). V lost 2 bases, J lost 6 bases, and 8 bases lay in between. CDR1 and CDR2 from the germline V gene are SGHKS and YYEKEE (reference sequence). This CDR3 comprises 12 residues. The CDR3 loop is CASSLQGDGYTF. CDR3 coding DNA: TGTGCCAGCAGCTTACAGGGTGATGGCTACACCTTC. Full variable domain (rest looked up from reference TRBV5-5 and TRBJ1-2): DAGVTQSPTHLIKTRGQQVTLRCSPISGHKSVSWYQQVLGQGPQFIFQYYEKEERGRGNFPDRFSARQFPNYSSELNVNALLLGDSALYLCASSLQGDGYTFGSGTRLTVV.

This clone was seen just once. This chain joins TRBV5-1 and TRBJ1-6; 7 bases are shared with TRBD1. Germline values: CDR1 SGHRS, CDR2 YFSETQ. The CDR3 consists of 15 residues. V lost 4 bases to trimming and J lost 7 bases; unmatched junction nucleotides: 8. The CDR3 DNA follows: TGCGCCAGCAGCCTGACCGGGACAGCCAATTCACCCCTCCACTTT. Translated, it gives CASSLTGTANSPLHF. Full variable domain (outside the CDR3, taken from reference TRBV5-1 and TRBJ1-6): KAGVTQTPRYLIKTRGQQVTLSCSPISGHRSVSWYQQTPGQGLQFLFEYFSETQRNKGNFPGRFSGRQFSNSRSEMNVSTLELGDSALYLCASSLTGTANSPLHFGNGTRLTVT.

V and J are TRBV18 and TRBJ2-7, with D possibly matching TRBD2 (5 bases). Germline V gene lookup returns CDR1 KGHSH and CDR2 LQKENI. Trimming left V 3 bases short and J 0 bases short, with 15 bases between. The CDR3 extends over 16 amino acids. This CDR3 is CASSPEGIAISYEQYF. DNA of the CDR3: TGTGCCAGCTCACCCGAAGGGATAGCGATCTCCTACGAGCAGTACTTC.

This sequence joins TRBV19 and TRBJ2-3; 9 bases agree with TRBD2. The CDR3 totals 14 residues. CDR1 is LNHDA, CDR2 SQIVND, per germline (reference sequence). V shed 6 bases, J shed 4 bases, and the junction held 5 bases outside the gene matches. The CDR3 nucleotides read TGTGCCAGTAGGGATGGCGGGAGGGCAGATACGCAGTATTTT. Translating it yields CASRDGGRADTQYF.

The V call is TRBV10-3, the J call TRBJ1-1; 8 bases are a match to TRBD1. This CDR3 is built from 15 residues. J gave up 2 bases and V 5 bases, and 7 bases lay outside the gene matches. Germline values: CDR1 ENHRY, CDR2 SYGVKD. CDR3 loop: CAISLSTGVNTEAFF. The CDR3 DNA is TGTGCCATCAGTCTATCGACAGGGGTAAACACTGAAGCTTTCTTT.

V and J are TRBV27 and TRBJ2-7, with 11 bases identical to TRBD2. This CDR3 has 14 amino acids. Germline V CDR1 and CDR2: MNHEY, SMNVEV (reference sequence). V lost 4 bases to trimming and J lost 7 bases; unmatched junction nucleotides: 6. In nucleotides, the CDR3 is TGTGCCAGCAGTTCCGGGACTAGCGGTGATGAGCAGTACTTC. It yields the protein CASSSGTSGDEQYF.